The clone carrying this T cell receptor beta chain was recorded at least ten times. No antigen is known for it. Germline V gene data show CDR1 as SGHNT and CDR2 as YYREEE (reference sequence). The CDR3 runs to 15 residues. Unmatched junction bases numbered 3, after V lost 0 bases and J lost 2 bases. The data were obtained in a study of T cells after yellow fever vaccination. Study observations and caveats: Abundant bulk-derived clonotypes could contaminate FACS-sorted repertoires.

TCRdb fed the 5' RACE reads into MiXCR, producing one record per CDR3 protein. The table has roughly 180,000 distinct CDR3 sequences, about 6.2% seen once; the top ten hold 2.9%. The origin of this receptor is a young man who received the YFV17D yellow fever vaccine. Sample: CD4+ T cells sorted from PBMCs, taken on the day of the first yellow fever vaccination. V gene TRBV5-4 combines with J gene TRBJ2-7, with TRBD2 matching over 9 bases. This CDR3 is CASSLASGETYEQYF. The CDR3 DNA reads TGTGCCAGCAGCTTGGCTAGCGGGGAAACCTACGAGCAGTACTTC. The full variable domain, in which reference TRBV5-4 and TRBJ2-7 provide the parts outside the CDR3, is ETGVTQSPTHLIKTRGQQVTLRCSSQSGHNTVSWYQQALGQGPQFIFQYYREEENGRGNFPPRFSGLQFPNYSSELNVNALELDDSALYLCASSLASGETYEQYFGPGTRLTVT.